This T cell receptor beta chain was sequenced for a study of blood T cell repertoires in COVID-19. Study overall: In each case, the material was cDNA or gDNA derived from T cells, B-cell-depleted T cells, or PBMCs.

This table comes from immunoSEQ multiplex PCR, and its TCRdb copy is limited to in-frame clones, with some not included. The data contain around 500,000 clones, 88% of them singletons. Participants were aged roughly 18 to 100 years from about two dozen US areas. Participants reported their clinical history, and cohort assignment relied on those reports. The origin of this receptor is a woman between 40 and 55 years old who had recovered from COVID-19. Sequences were obtained from PBMCs or T cells enriched from blood (not recorded which).

CDR3 residues: CASSPPDFTDTQYF. The CDR3 DNA is TGTGCCAGCTCACCACCAGACTTCACAGATACGCAGTATTTT. This sequence joins TRBV18 and TRBJ2-3; no clear D. Germline CDR1 is KGHSH and CDR2 is LQKENI. Trimming shortened V by 0 bases and J by 2 bases, and 6 bases separated the two germline ends. CDR3 size: 14 residues.